In this sample, the clone carrying this TCR beta chain turned up many times. Its antigen is as yet unknown. Naive CD4+ T cells were purified with Tregs depleted by CD25. The germline CDR1 and CDR2 sequences are MNHEY and SMNVEV (reference sequence). Trimming stripped 4 bases from V and 7 bases from J, with 10 bases between. This CDR3 is built from 12 residues. Study outcomes and limitations: Tumor memory CD4+ T cell TCR gene usage was found to cluster with blood and lymph node memory CD4+ cells and with lymph node naive CD4+ cells.

Semi-nested PCR with Nested Universal Primer A followed constant-region reverse priming of full-length variable regions. TCRdb analysed the 5' RACE reads with MiXCR anew, one entry per CDR3 protein. The sample records nearly 55,000 distinct CDR3 sequences, under 20% being singletons. Sequenced sample: naive CD4+ T cells sorted from blood. As for subset: naive CD4+ T cells, CD4+CD45RA+CD25-. This receptor was obtained from a female donor with breast cancer. This sequence joins TRBV27 and TRBJ1-2, with D maybe TRBD1 (5 bases). This CDR3 reads CASSSRGTGYTF. In DNA, the CDR3 is TGTGCCAGCAGTTCCCGGGGGACTGGCTACACCTTC.